This paragraph reports one TCR beta chain. The antigen is not known. Method: immunoSEQ multiplex PCR; TCRdb's copy keeps in-frame clones and lacks some. The repertoire holds about 140,000 clones, with roughly 87% as singletons. The CDR3 totals 16 residues. From germline, CDR1 is LGHDT and CDR2 YNNKEL (reference sequence). V lost 4 bases, J lost 2 bases, and 7 bases stayed unmatched. These data are taken from a study of T cell responses to AZD1222 COVID-19 vaccine. Study results and caveats: Repertoire sampling occurred only after the peak T cell response.

This clonotype was obtained from an adult who received the AZD1222 COVID-19 vaccine. Sample: peripheral blood, taken 28 days after the second AZD1222 dose. V gene TRBV3-1 (or the pseudogene TRBV3-2) combines with J gene TRBJ2-3, with 9 bases that match TRBD1. In DNA, the CDR3 is TGTGCCAGCAGCCGCCCCGGGACAGGGTACACAGATACGCAGTATTTT. This gives the protein CASSRPGTGYTDTQYF.